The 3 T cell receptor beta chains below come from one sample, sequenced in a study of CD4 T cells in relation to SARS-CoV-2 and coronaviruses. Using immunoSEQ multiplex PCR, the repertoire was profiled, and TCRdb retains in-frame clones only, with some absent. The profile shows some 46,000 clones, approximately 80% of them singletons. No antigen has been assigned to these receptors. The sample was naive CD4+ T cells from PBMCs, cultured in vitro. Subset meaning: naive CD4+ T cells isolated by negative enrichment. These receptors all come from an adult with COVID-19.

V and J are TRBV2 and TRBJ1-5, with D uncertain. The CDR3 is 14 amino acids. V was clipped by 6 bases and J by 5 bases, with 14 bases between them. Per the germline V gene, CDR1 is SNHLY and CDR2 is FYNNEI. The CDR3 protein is CASSQEQVDQPQHF. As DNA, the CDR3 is TGTGCCAGCAGCCAAGAACAAGTAGATCAGCCCCAGCATTTT. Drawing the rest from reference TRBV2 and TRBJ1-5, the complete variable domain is EPEVTQTPSHQVTQMGQEVILRCVPISNHLYFYWYRQILGQKVEFLVSFYNNEISEKSEIFDDQFSVERPDGSNFTLKIRSTKLEDSAMYFCASSQEQVDQPQHFGDGTRLSIL.

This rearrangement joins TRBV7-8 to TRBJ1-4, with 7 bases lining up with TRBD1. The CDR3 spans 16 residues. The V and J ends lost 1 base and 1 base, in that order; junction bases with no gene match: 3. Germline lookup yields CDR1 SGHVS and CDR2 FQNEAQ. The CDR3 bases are TGTGCCAGCAGCTTAGAGGGGGCGATAACTAATGAAAAACTGTTTTTT. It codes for CASSLEGAITNEKLFF.

CDR3 sequence: CASSPLAGQNNEQFF. CDR3 sequence (DNA): TGCGCCAGCAGCCCCTTAGCGGGACAAAACAATGAGCAGTTCTTC. This chain joins TRBV5-1 and TRBJ2-1; 8 bases fit TRBD2. Germline lookup yields CDR1 SGHRS and CDR2 YFSETQ. This CDR3 has 15 amino acids. J was trimmed by 5 bases and V by 4 bases; bases with no gene match: 8.